A selection of T cell receptor beta chains follows, all from one sample in a study of T cell changes during pregnancy in multiple sclerosis. Using immunoSEQ multiplex PCR, the repertoire was profiled, and TCRdb retains in-frame clones only, with some absent. The table records just under 80,000 clones, just over 90% of them present only once. The sequencing used peripheral blood, collected in the second trimester of pregnancy. The source is a female donor in good health, enrolled as a control in a pregnancy study. CDR3s include the opening cysteine and the closing phenylalanine or tryptophan. Each record gives: V gene, D gene, J gene, CDR3 protein. D genes are given only for firm matches.

v_gene: TRBV5-1; d_gene: NA; j_gene: TRBJ1-1; CDR3aa: CASSSLGQRNTEAFF
v_gene: TRBV6-4; d_gene: NA; j_gene: TRBJ1-1; CDR3aa: CASKERARRTEAFF
v_gene: TRBV6-1; d_gene: TRBD1; j_gene: TRBJ2-1; CDR3aa: CASRWTGGGGAEQFF
v_gene: TRBV30; d_gene: TRBD2; j_gene: TRBJ2-3; CDR3aa: CAWSLLASDTQYF
v_gene: TRBV6-1; d_gene: TRBD1; j_gene: TRBJ1-1; CDR3aa: CASSERTGAMNTEAFF
v_gene: TRBV5-1; d_gene: TRBD1; j_gene: TRBJ2-1; CDR3aa: CASSLGQGGSHEQFF
v_gene: TRBV6-5; d_gene: NA; j_gene: TRBJ1-2; CDR3aa: CASRAPGHHYEGYTF
v_gene: TRBV19; d_gene: NA; j_gene: TRBJ2-7; CDR3aa: CASSTTRKSSYEQYF
v_gene: TRBV6-5; d_gene: TRBD1; j_gene: TRBJ1-1; CDR3aa: CASRRQGPSTGEAFF
v_gene: TRBV18; d_gene: TRBD1; j_gene: TRBJ2-1; CDR3aa: CASSSDRVANEQFF
v_gene: TRBV19; d_gene: NA; j_gene: TRBJ1-2; CDR3aa: CASSVAGQNYGYTF
v_gene: TRBV5-4; d_gene: NA; j_gene: TRBJ1-5; CDR3aa: CASSFQGREPQHF
v_gene: TRBV30; d_gene: NA; j_gene: TRBJ1-2; CDR3aa: CAYLEPANYGYTF
v_gene: TRBV4-3; d_gene: NA; j_gene: TRBJ2-3; CDR3aa: CASSQGGTPGGTQYF
v_gene: TRBV19; d_gene: TRBD2; j_gene: TRBJ2-7; CDR3aa: CASSPRGAYEQYF
v_gene: TRBV7-9; d_gene: NA; j_gene: TRBJ1-5; CDR3aa: CASSEAGQPQHF
v_gene: TRBV7-2; d_gene: NA; j_gene: TRBJ1-2; CDR3aa: CASSLIQAGNYGYTF
v_gene: TRBV2; d_gene: NA; j_gene: TRBJ1-5; CDR3aa: CASSQGRIPGGNQPQHF